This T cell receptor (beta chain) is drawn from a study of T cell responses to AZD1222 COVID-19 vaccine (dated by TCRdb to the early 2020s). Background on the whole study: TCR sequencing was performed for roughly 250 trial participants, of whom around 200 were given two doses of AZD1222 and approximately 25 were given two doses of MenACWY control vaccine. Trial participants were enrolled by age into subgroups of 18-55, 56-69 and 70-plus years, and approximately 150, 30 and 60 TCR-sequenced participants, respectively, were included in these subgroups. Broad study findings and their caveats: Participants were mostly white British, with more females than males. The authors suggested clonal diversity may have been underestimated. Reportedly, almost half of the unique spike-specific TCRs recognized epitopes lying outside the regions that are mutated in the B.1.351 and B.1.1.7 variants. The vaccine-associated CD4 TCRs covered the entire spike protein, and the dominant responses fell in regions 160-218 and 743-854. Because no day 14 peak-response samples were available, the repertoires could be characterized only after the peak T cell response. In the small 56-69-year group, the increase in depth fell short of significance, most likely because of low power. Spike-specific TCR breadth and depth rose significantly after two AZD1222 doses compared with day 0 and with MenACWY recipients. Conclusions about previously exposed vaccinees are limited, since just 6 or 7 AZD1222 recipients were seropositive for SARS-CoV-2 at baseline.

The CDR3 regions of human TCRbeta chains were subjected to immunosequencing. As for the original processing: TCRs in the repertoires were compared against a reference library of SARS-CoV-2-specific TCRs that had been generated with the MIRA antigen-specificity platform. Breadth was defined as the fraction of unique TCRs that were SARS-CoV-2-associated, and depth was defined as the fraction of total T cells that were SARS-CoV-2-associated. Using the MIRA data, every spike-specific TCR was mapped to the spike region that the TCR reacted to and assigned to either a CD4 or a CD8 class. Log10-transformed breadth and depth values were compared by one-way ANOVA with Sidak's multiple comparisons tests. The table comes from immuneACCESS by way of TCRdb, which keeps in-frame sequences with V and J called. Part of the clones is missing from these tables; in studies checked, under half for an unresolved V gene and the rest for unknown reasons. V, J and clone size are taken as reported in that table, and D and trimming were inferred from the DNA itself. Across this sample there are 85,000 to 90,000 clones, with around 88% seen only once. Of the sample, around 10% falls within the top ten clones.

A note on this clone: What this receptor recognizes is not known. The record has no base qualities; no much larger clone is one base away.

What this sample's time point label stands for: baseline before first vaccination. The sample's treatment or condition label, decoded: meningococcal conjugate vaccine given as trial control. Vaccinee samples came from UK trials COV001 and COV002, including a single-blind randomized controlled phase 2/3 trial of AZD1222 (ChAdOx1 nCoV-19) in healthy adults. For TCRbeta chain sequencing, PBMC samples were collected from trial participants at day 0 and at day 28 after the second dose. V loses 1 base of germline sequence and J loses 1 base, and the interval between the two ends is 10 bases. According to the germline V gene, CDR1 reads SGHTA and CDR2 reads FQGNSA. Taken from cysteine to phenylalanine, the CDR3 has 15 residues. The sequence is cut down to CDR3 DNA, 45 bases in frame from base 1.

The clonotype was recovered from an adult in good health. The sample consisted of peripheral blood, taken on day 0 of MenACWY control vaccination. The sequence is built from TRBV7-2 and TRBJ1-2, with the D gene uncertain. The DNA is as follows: TGTGCCAGCAGCTTAGAGGTAGCAATTAACTATGGCTACACCTTC. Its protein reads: CASSLEVAINYGYTF.